The 21 T cell receptor beta chains reported below all come from one sample, sequenced in a study of cytomegalovirus exposure and HLA in healthy donors. This PCR relied on a set of 60 Vbeta primers and 13 Jbeta primers. Generated by immunoSEQ multiplex PCR, the TCRdb table keeps only in-frame clones and is missing some. Found here are roughly 100,000 clones; the top ten clones hold 0.55% to 0.65%. Source material: PBMCs. The receptors stem from a man aged 50 to 59 in good health and CMV-seronegative.

The J gene is TRBJ1-3, the V gene TRBV6-5; D gene ambiguous. V dropped 7 bases and J dropped 2 bases, with 15 bases sitting between them. CDR3 length: 15 amino acids. CDR1 is MNHEY and CDR2 is SVGAGI in the germline V gene. CDR3 DNA sequence: TGTGCCAGCACGGAAGGAGCTCTAGCTGGAAACACCATATATTTT. Amino acid sequence: CASTEGALAGNTIYF.

The chain couples TRBV29-1 to TRBJ2-1, with 8 bases lining up with TRBD1. The CDR3 covers 16 residues. Germline V CDR1 and CDR2: SQVTM, ANQGSEA. Unmatched junction bases numbered 5, after V lost 0 bases and J lost 1 base. The CDR3 region is CSVEDRRGQSYNEQFF. CDR3 sequence (DNA): TGCAGCGTTGAAGATCGCAGGGGGCAATCCTACAATGAGCAGTTCTTC.

The gene calls are TRBV5-1 and TRBJ1-1; D unclear. The V gene lost 3 bases and the J gene lost 1 base, with 16 bases spanning the gap. Germline lookup yields CDR1 SGHRS and CDR2 YFSETQ. The CDR3 has 16 residues. CDR3: CASSYGISSGNTEAFF. CDR3 coding DNA: TGCGCCAGCAGCTACGGGATTTCTAGCGGGAACACTGAAGCTTTCTTT.

V and J are TRBV4-3 and TRBJ1-6, with 8 bases fitting TRBD1. The CDR3 length is 15 residues. V dropped 2 bases and J dropped 8; count of bases not matched to a gene: 5. The V gene's germline CDR1 is LGHNA and CDR2 YSLEER. The CDR3 is CASSQWDRPDSPLHF. The CDR3, as DNA: TGCGCCAGCAGCCAATGGGACAGGCCTGATTCACCCCTCCACTTT.

The chain links TRBV18 to TRBJ2-1; TRBD1 might be the D (5 bases). Between the trimmed V and J ends, which lost 2 bases and 5 bases, there was a span of 7 bases. CDR1 and CDR2 from the germline V gene are KGHSH and LQKENI. The CDR3 length is 13 residues. CDR3 region: CASSPDRHNEQFF. The CDR3 DNA is TGTGCCAGCTCACCAGACAGACACAATGAGCAGTTCTTC.

The rearrangement links TRBV19 to TRBJ1-1; possible D gene TRBD1, 6 bases. The CDR3 runs 14 residues. Trimming shortened V by 6 bases and J by 3 bases, and 14 bases separated the two germline ends. CDR1 LNHDA and CDR2 SQIVND come from the germline V gene (reference sequence). CDR3 region: CASSSVGGDTEAFF. CDR3 bases: TGTGCCAGTAGCTCCGTAGGGGGGGACACTGAAGCTTTCTTT.

The gene calls are TRBV10-3 and TRBJ2-7; a weak D match, TRBD1 (5 bases). Germline CDR1 and CDR2: ENHRY and SYGVKD. V was clipped by 8 bases and J by 7 bases, with 15 bases between them. The CDR3 consists of 12 residues. The CDR3 DNA follows: TGTGCCATCTCGAGGTCCGGACAAGAGCAGTACTTC. Translation: CAISRSGQEQYF.

This sequence joins TRBV19 and TRBJ1-1; 9 bases line up with TRBD1. V dropped 5 bases and J dropped 4; count of bases not matched to a gene: 5. Germline CDR1 and CDR2: LNHDA and SQIVND (reference sequence). The CDR3 has 14 residues. The CDR3 nucleotides are TGTGCCAGTAGTGGACAGGGGATAGTCACTGAAGCTTTCTTT. Protein: CASSGQGIVTEAFF.

The chain recombines TRBV5-1 with TRBJ1-1; 8 bases agree with TRBD1. Trimming at V came to 3 bases and at J to 4 bases, leaving 8 bases not matched to a gene. Germline CDR1 and CDR2: SGHRS and YFSETQ. This CDR3 contains 15 residues. CDR3 residues: CASSWAGGEGTEAFF. The CDR3, as DNA: TGCGCCAGCAGCTGGGCAGGGGGCGAGGGCACTGAAGCTTTCTTT.

The chain employs TRBV4-3 and TRBJ2-5, with 10 positions matching TRBD2. The germline V gene encodes CDR1 LGHNA and CDR2 YSLEER. This CDR3 comprises 15 residues. Germline trimming cut 3 bases from V and 7 bases from J; bases unmatched to any gene: 8. CDR3 DNA: TGCGCCAGCAGCCAGGGAAGCGGGGGGGCAGGGACCCAGTACTTC. Translated: CASSQGSGGAGTQYF.

The chain has TRBV25-1 and TRBJ1-4; no reliable D call. V lost 8 bases to trimming and J lost 0 bases, with 13 bases between them. The CDR3 extends over 15 amino acids. Germline CDR1 is MGHDK and CDR2 is SYGVNS. The CDR3 protein is CASGSDSATNEKLFF. The CDR3 DNA sequence: TGTGCCAGCGGTTCCGACTCTGCAACTAATGAAAAACTGTTTTTT.

The chain links TRBV5-1 to TRBJ2-1; D possibly corresponds to TRBD1 (5 bases). Per germline, CDR1 SGHRS and CDR2 YFSETQ. The CDR3 is made up of 15 amino acids. V dropped 5 bases and J dropped 6 bases, with 18 bases sitting between them. The CDR3 bases are TGCGCCAGCAGACATGACACAGGAGCCCTCAATGAGCAGTTCTTC. This gives the protein CASRHDTGALNEQFF. Combining the CDR3 with reference TRBV5-1 and TRBJ2-1 gives the whole variable domain KAGVTQTPRYLIKTRGQQVTLSCSPISGHRSVSWYQQTPGQGLQFLFEYFSETQRNKGNFPGRFSGRQFSNSRSEMNVSTLELGDSALYLCASRHDTGALNEQFFGPGTRLTVL.

The rearrangement links TRBV2 to TRBJ2-5; 10 bases fit TRBD1. Germline trimming cut 8 bases from V and 5 bases from J; bases unmatched to any gene: 14. CDR1 SNHLY and CDR2 FYNNEI come from the germline V gene. CDR3 length equals 16 residues. The CDR3 DNA reads TGTGCCAGCGAAAGAATCCGCGGACAGGGGGTGGAGACCCAGTACTTC. It is translated as CASERIRGQGVETQYF.

This sequence joins TRBV12-5 and TRBJ2-3; no clear D gene. The CDR3 runs 15 residues. CDR1 is LGHNT and CDR2 is FRNRAP in the germline V gene. V was trimmed by 3 bases and J by 0 bases, leaving 10 bases between them. CDR3 region: CASGFAVSSTDTQYF. CDR3 nucleotides: TGTGCTAGTGGTTTCGCAGTGTCTAGCACAGATACGCAGTATTTT.

The V and J genes are TRBV19 and TRBJ1-1; no definite D call. The CDR3 loop spans 14 amino acids. V shed 5 bases and J shed 0 bases, with 10 bases lying between them. Per germline, CDR1 LNHDA and CDR2 SQIVND (reference sequence). The CDR3 coding sequence is TGTGCCAGTAGTCCCGGGAGGATGAACACTGAAGCTTTCTTT. It codes for CASSPGRMNTEAFF. The full variable domain, its missing parts supplied by reference TRBV19 and TRBJ1-1, is DGGITQSPKYLFRKEGQNVTLSCEQNLNHDAMYWYRQDPGQGLRLIYYSQIVNDFQKGDIAEGYSVSREKKESFPLTVTSAQKNPTAFYLCASSPGRMNTEAFFGQGTRLTVV.

The V gene is TRBV11-2, the J gene TRBJ2-7; D not resolved. Trimming stripped 1 base from V and 10 bases from J, with 11 bases between. Germline V gene lookup returns CDR1 SGHAT and CDR2 FQNNGV. The CDR3 is 12 amino acids. CDR3 sequence reads: CASSLGGADQYF. In DNA, the CDR3 is TGTGCCAGCAGCTTAGGAGGCGCCGATCAGTACTTC.

This sequence joins TRBV18 and TRBJ2-2; D gene ambiguous. The CDR3 loop spans 14 amino acids. The V end was cut by 5 bases, the J end by 3 bases, with 10 bases between. Germline V gives CDR1 KGHSH, CDR2 LQKENI. CDR3 sequence reads: CASSFDTDTGELFF. In DNA, the CDR3 is TGTGCCAGCTCATTCGACACCGACACCGGGGAGCTGTTTTTT.

For this clone: The junction shows a germline mismatch at one end, possibly a read error. The chain combines TRBV4-3 with TRBJ2-5, with a possible D match to TRBD1 (5 bases). CDR3 length: 14 amino acids. From germline, CDR1 is LGHNA and CDR2 YSLEER. The CDR3: CAGSQVRGYQAQYF. CDR3 DNA sequence: TGCGCCGGCAGCCAGGTTAGGGGTTACCAGGCCCAGTACTTC.

The rearrangement uses TRBV2 and TRBJ1-1; no clear D gene. Germline V CDR1 and CDR2: SNHLY, FYNNEI. The V and J ends lost 3 bases and 11 bases respectively, with 10 bases between them. The CDR3 has 11 amino acids. CDR3 loop: CASSEWERAFF. The DNA of the CDR3 is TGTGCCAGCAGTGAGTGGGAGCGGGCTTTCTTT.

The CDR3 nucleotides read TGTGCCAGTAGAGCCCCCGACAGGAACACTGAAGCTTTCTTT. It codes for CASRAPDRNTEAFF. The chain is built from TRBV19 and TRBJ1-1, with D perhaps matching TRBD1 (5 bases). The CDR3 runs 14 residues. The germline V and J ends were trimmed by 6 bases and 1 base, with 12 bases remaining between them. Per the germline V gene, CDR1 is LNHDA and CDR2 is SQIVND (reference sequence).

The chain uses TRBV4-2 and TRBJ2-7; TRBD2 is a possible D gene (7 bases). The germline CDR1 and CDR2 sequences are LGHNA and YNFKEQ. V was clipped by 4 bases and J by 0 bases, with 10 bases between them. The CDR3 totals 14 residues. The CDR3, as DNA: TGTGCCAGCAGCCGGGGGGGGCTCTCCTACGAGCAGTACTTC. Translating it yields CASSRGGLSYEQYF.